Presented here are 28 T cell receptor beta chains from one specimen sequenced in a study of T-cell reconstitution after alpha-beta-depleted transplantation in children. Molecular barcoding with unique molecular identifiers was used for the TCRbeta library. TCRdb itself ran the PCR reads through MiXCR, one entry per CDR3 protein. The sample includes roughly 120,000 distinct CDR3 sequences, more than 20% of them seen just once. The sequences come from PBMCs, mostly from graft donor cells, collected 180 days after TCRalphabeta/CD19-depleted stem cell transplant. The receptor source for this set is a male patient between 2 and 10 years old who had a stem cell transplant for chronic granulomatous disease, so the T cells may come from the graft donor.

This clonotype occurred many times. This chain uses TRBV7-9 with TRBJ2-1; TRBD2 agrees at 8 bases. This CDR3 has 16 residues. Per germline, CDR1 SEHNR and CDR2 FQNEAQ (reference sequence). The ends lost 2 bases at V and 0 bases at J; junction bases unmatched: 3. CDR3 in amino acids: CASSLPSGSSYNEQFF. The DNA for the CDR3 is TGTGCCAGCAGCTTACCGAGCGGGAGCTCCTACAATGAGCAGTTCTTC.

This clonotype was seen ten or more times. This chain links TRBV5-1 with TRBJ2-4; tentative D call: TRBD2 (5 bases). This CDR3 contains 16 residues. The germline V gene has CDR1 SGHRS and CDR2 YFSETQ. Trimming took off 4 bases at V and 0 bases at J, with 14 bases between the two ends. The DNA for the CDR3 is TGCGCCAGCAGCATTGGAGGTCTACTAGCCAAAAACATTCAGTACTTC. Its translation: CASSIGGLLAKNIQYF.

This clonotype was seen at least ten times. The chain joins TRBV12-3 or TRBV12-4 to TRBJ2-7; 9 bases line up with TRBD2. The CDR3 covers 14 residues. V lost 6 bases to trimming and J lost 2 bases; unmatched junction nucleotides: 5. In nucleotides, the CDR3 is TGTGCCAGCAGCAAGACTAGCGGAGCCTACGAGCAGTACTTC. It codes for CASSKTSGAYEQYF.

In its sample, this clonotype was seen a few times. The V and J genes are TRBV20-1 and TRBJ2-4; 7 nucleotides agree with TRBD1. Trimming cost V 1 base and J 3 bases; bases outside gene matches: 3. The CDR3 has 14 amino acids. Germline CDR1 and CDR2: DFQATT and SNEGSKA (reference sequence). The CDR3 nucleotides read TGCAGTGCTAGAGTGGGGGACAGCAAAAACATTCAGTACTTC. The encoded protein is CSARVGDSKNIQYF.

V gene TRBV5-1 combines with J gene TRBJ1-2; 7 bases line up with TRBD1. After removal of 4 bases from V and 0 bases from J, the junction contained 3 bases not matched to a gene. The length of the CDR3 is 14 residues. CDR1 is SGHRS and CDR2 is YFSETQ in the germline V gene. CDR3: CASSEGQTNYGYTF. In nucleotides, the CDR3 is TGCGCCAGCAGCGAGGGACAGACTAACTATGGCTACACCTTC.

This clonotype has at least ten counts. The chain recombines TRBV5-1 with TRBJ2-7; 8 bases are shared with TRBD1. The CDR3 sequence is 14 residues long. Germline assignment: CDR1 SGHRS and CDR2 YFSETQ. V gave up 2 bases and J gave up 2 bases; unmatched junction bases: 3. CDR3: CASSFGQGPYEQYF. CDR3 bases: TGCGCCAGCAGCTTTGGACAGGGCCCCTACGAGCAGTACTTC. The full variable domain, its missing parts supplied by reference TRBV5-1 and TRBJ2-7, is KAGVTQTPRYLIKTRGQQVTLSCSPISGHRSVSWYQQTPGQGLQFLFEYFSETQRNKGNFPGRFSGRQFSNSRSEMNVSTLELGDSALYLCASSFGQGPYEQYFGPGTRLTVT.

Many counts were recorded for this clonotype. This sequence joins TRBV12-3 or TRBV12-4 and TRBJ2-1; D unresolved. CDR3 size: 14 residues. Trimming left V 4 bases short and J 4 bases short, with 11 bases between. CDR3 residues: CASSSTALYNEQFF. The CDR3 bases are TGTGCCAGCAGTTCGACTGCGCTGTACAATGAGCAGTTCTTC.

This clonotype was counted a few times. The chain has TRBV5-1 and TRBJ1-2; 7 bases match TRBD1. The germline CDR1 and CDR2 sequences are SGHRS and YFSETQ. The length of the CDR3 is 12 residues. Trimming removed 2 bases from V and 6 bases from J; junction bases left unmatched: 1. The CDR3 here is CASSFTGDGYTF. CDR3 sequence (DNA): TGCGCCAGCAGCTTTACAGGGGATGGCTACACCTTC.

CDR3 in DNA: TGTGCCAGCAGCTCCCGGGACAGGGTCCACGAGCAGTACTTC. Protein: CASSSRDRVHEQYF. The genes are TRBV9 and TRBJ2-7; 9 bases line up with TRBD1. This CDR3 has 14 amino acids. The trim removed 4 bases at V and 5 bases at J, leaving 7 bases unmatched. CDR1 and CDR2 from the germline V gene are SGDLS and YYNGEE.

The V call is TRBV13, the J call TRBJ2-5; possibly TRBD2 for D (6 bases). Germline V CDR1 and CDR2: PRHDT, FYEKMQ (reference sequence). Deletions cut 2 bases from V and 5 bases from J, with 15 bases between. The CDR3 sequence is 15 residues long. The CDR3 nucleotides read TGTGCCAGCAGCTTAAAGCGGGCGTTTATTGAGACCCAGTACTTC. Translation gives CASSLKRAFIETQYF.

V is TRBV28 and J is TRBJ1-5; maybe TRBD1 (5 bases). The V gene's germline CDR1 is MDHEN and CDR2 SYDVKM. The CDR3 is made up of 15 amino acids. V lost 3 bases to trimming and J lost 5 bases, with 14 bases between them. CDR3 in amino acids: CASSLGGGPDQPQHF. The CDR3 DNA reads as TGTGCCAGCAGTTTGGGGGGTGGACCAGATCAGCCCCAGCATTTT.

This clonotype came up many times. CDR3 loop: CASSFGGTRNTGELFF. The DNA for the CDR3 is TGCGCCAGCAGCTTTGGGGGGACACGTAACACCGGGGAGCTGTTTTTT. The V gene is TRBV5-1, the J gene TRBJ2-2, with D perhaps given as TRBD1 or TRBD2 (6 bases each). Germline loops: CDR1 SGHRS, CDR2 YFSETQ. V was cut by 2 bases and J by 2 bases, with 13 bases left in between. This CDR3 region has 16 residues. Filled out from reference TRBV5-1 and TRBJ2-2, the complete variable domain reads KAGVTQTPRYLIKTRGQQVTLSCSPISGHRSVSWYQQTPGQGLQFLFEYFSETQRNKGNFPGRFSGRQFSNSRSEMNVSTLELGDSALYLCASSFGGTRNTGELFFGEGSRLTVL.

This clonotype has at least ten counts. The chain uses TRBV28 and TRBJ2-7; D not certain. Germline lookup yields CDR1 MDHEN and CDR2 SYDVKM. This CDR3 is built from 13 residues. V lost 6 bases to trimming and J lost 5 bases, with 14 bases between them. CDR3 coding DNA: TGTGCCAGCAGCCCTAGTCCCCAGGACGAGCAGTACTTC. It is translated as CASSPSPQDEQYF.

There are many counts of this clonotype. The J gene is TRBJ2-1, the V gene TRBV12-3 or TRBV12-4, with D maybe TRBD2 (7 bases). With 3 bases removed from V and 13 bases from J, the gap between germline ends came to 13 bases. CDR3 length: 12 amino acids. This CDR3 reads CASSFLGGQQFF. The CDR3 DNA reads TGTGCCAGCAGTTTCTTGGGGGGGCAACAGTTCTTC.

The rearrangement joins TRBV5-5 to TRBJ2-5, with D perhaps TRBD1 or TRBD2 (5 bases each). The CDR3 length is 15 residues. V was cut by 0 bases and J by 2 bases, with 11 bases left in between. Germline V gene sequence: CDR1 SGHKS, CDR2 YYEKEE (reference sequence). CDR3 protein: CASSLVPGRQETQYF. The CDR3 coding sequence is TGTGCCAGCAGCTTGGTGCCGGGACGTCAAGAGACCCAGTACTTC.

This clonotype was counted between two and nine times. CDR3 in DNA: TGTGCCAGCAGCATACTAGGGGTTGCAGATACGCAGTATTTT. This gives the protein CASSILGVADTQYF. V and J are TRBV9 and TRBJ2-3; perhaps D is TRBD1 or TRBD2 (5 bases each). Germline V gives CDR1 SGDLS, CDR2 YYNGEE. The V gene lost 4 bases and the J gene lost 4 bases, with 13 bases spanning the gap. This CDR3 has 14 amino acids.

In this sample, this clonotype turned up many times. The V gene is TRBV12-3 or TRBV12-4, the J gene TRBJ2-5; D perhaps matches TRBD2 (5 bases). The CDR3 runs to 14 residues. The V gene lost 2 bases and the J gene lost 1 base, with 8 bases spanning the gap. CDR3 in amino acids: CASSLLGSQETQYF. For the CDR3, the DNA is TGTGCCAGCAGTTTATTGGGGAGCCAAGAGACCCAGTACTTC.

This clonotype has ten or more counts. The J gene is TRBJ1-6, the V gene TRBV7-8, with TRBD1 identical over 7 bases. Germline V lookup: CDR1 SGHVS, CDR2 FQNEAQ. With 1 base clipped from V and 5 bases from J, the junction kept 8 bases outside the gene matches. The CDR3 is 17 residues long. CDR3 DNA: TGTGCCAGCAGCTTAGAAAGCTGGCAGGGGGATAATTCACCCCTCCACTTT. It codes for CASSLESWQGDNSPLHF. The full variable domain, in which reference TRBV7-8 and TRBJ1-6 provide the parts outside the CDR3, is GAGVSQSPRYKVAKRGQDVALRCDPISGHVSLFWYQQALGQGPEFLTYFQNEAQLDKSGLPSDRFFAERPEGSVSTLKIQRTQQEDSAVYLCASSLESWQGDNSPLHFGNGTRLTVT.

This clonotype was recorded many times. This sequence joins TRBV27 and TRBJ2-7; D possibly corresponds to TRBD2 (5 bases). Germline V gene sequence: CDR1 MNHEY, CDR2 SMNVEV (reference sequence). Trimming pared 5 bases from V and 4 bases from J, leaving 15 bases between. The length of the CDR3 is 14 residues. This CDR3 is CASSPGILTYEQYF. The CDR3 DNA reads TGTGCCAGCAGTCCGGGGATCTTAACTTACGAGCAGTACTTC.

The rearrangement uses TRBV28 and TRBJ1-2; D remains unclear. Trimming took 10 bases from V and 5 from J, leaving 17 bases between them. The germline V gene encodes CDR1 MDHEN and CDR2 SYDVKM. The CDR3 is made up of 13 amino acids. CDR3 sequence reads: CATSLGSAYGYTF. CDR3 coding DNA: TGTGCCACCAGCCTAGGGAGTGCTTATGGCTACACCTTC.

This clonotype was counted at least ten times. The chain carries TRBV6-2 or TRBV6-3 and TRBJ2-1; 9 bases fit TRBD2. The CDR3 is made up of 15 amino acids. Per germline, CDR1 MNHEY and CDR2 SVGEGT. Trimming at V came to 7 bases and at J to 5 bases, leaving 9 bases not matched to a gene. CDR3 loop: CASTRSGGRNNEQFF. CDR3 bases: TGTGCCAGCACCAGGAGCGGGGGGAGGAACAATGAGCAGTTCTTC.

This clonotype turned up a few times. The chain carries TRBV6-5 and TRBJ2-1, with D possibly being TRBD2 (5 bases). CDR1 is MNHEY, CDR2 SVGAGI, per germline. The CDR3 runs 11 residues. V was trimmed by 9 bases and J by 5 bases, leaving 8 bases between them. In DNA, the CDR3 is TGTGCCAGTGTAGCGAACAATGAGCAGTTCTTC. Residues: CASVANNEQFF.

This clonotype has just one count. This rearrangement joins TRBV5-1 to TRBJ2-7, with TRBD2 matching 7 bases. In germline, CDR1 is SGHRS, CDR2 YFSETQ. The CDR3 consists of 13 residues. The chain's CDR3 is CASREELTYEQYF. The CDR3 region has the DNA TGCGCTTCTCGGGAGGAACTAACCTACGAGCAGTACTTC.

The chain recombines TRBV20-1 with TRBJ2-5, with 9 bases identical to TRBD2. Looked up from germline, CDR1 is DFQATT and CDR2 is SNEGSKA (reference sequence). Trimming cost V 5 bases and J 1 base; bases outside gene matches: 14. This CDR3 spans 17 amino acids. The CDR3 DNA is TGCAGTGCTCTCCCCCTGGGTAGCGGGAGATCCCAAGAGACCCAGTACTTC. The encoded protein is CSALPLGSGRSQETQYF.

This chain joins TRBV5-6 and TRBJ1-1; 7 bases align to TRBD1. The CDR3 spans 15 residues. Trimming cost V 4 bases and J 0 bases; bases outside gene matches: 6. Germline V gene data show CDR1 as SGHDT and CDR2 as YYEEEE. CDR3 protein: CASSLGGPMNTEAFF. The CDR3 DNA sequence: TGTGCCAGCAGCCTAGGGGGCCCCATGAACACTGAAGCTTTCTTT. The complete variable domain, with remaining parts taken from reference TRBV5-6 and TRBJ1-1, reads DAGVTQSPTHLIKTRGQQVTLRCSPKSGHDTVSWYQQALGQGPQFIFQYYEEEERQRGNFPDRFSGHQFPNYSSELNVNALLLGDSALYLCASSLGGPMNTEAFFGQGTRLTVV.

This clonotype was detected only a few times. The chain uses TRBV20-1 and TRBJ2-1; 10 nucleotides line up with TRBD2. The CDR3 sequence is 16 residues long. Germline V gene lookup returns CDR1 DFQATT and CDR2 SNEGSKA (reference sequence). The V and J ends lost 3 bases and 5 bases, in that order; junction bases with no gene match: 10. The CDR3 region has the DNA TGCAGTGCTAGGACTCAGCGGGAGGGCCGACACAATGAGCAGTTCTTC. This codes for CSARTQREGRHNEQFF.

This clonotype was detected many times. The chain couples TRBV20-1 to TRBJ1-1, with 7 nucleotides matching TRBD1. With V trimmed by 5 bases and J by 1 base, 13 bases remained unmatched. The length of the CDR3 is 16 residues. Germline V gene data show CDR1 as DFQATT and CDR2 as SNEGSKA (reference sequence). CDR3 nucleotide sequence: TGCAGTGCTCCTGTGCAGGGGGGCTTGAGGAACACTGAAGCTTTCTTT. Amino acids: CSAPVQGGLRNTEAFF.

This clonotype came up a few times. This sequence joins TRBV6-1 and TRBJ2-3; 7 bases line up with TRBD2. The V gene's germline CDR1 is MNHNS and CDR2 SASEGT. V lost 6 bases and J lost 0; bases outside the gene matches: 9. This CDR3 is built from 16 residues. The CDR3 DNA is TGTGCCAGCAGCCGTCGTCGGCGGGGGAGCACAGATACGCAGTATTTT. As protein: CASSRRRRGSTDTQYF.